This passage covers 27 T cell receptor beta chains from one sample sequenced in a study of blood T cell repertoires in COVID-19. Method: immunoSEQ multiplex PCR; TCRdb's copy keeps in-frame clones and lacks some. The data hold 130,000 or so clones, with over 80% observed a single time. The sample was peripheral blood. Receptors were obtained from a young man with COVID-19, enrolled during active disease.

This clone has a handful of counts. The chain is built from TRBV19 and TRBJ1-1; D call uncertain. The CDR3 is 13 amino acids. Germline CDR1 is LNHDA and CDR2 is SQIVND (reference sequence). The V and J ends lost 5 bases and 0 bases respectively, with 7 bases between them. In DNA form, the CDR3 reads TGTGCCAGTAGTGGCTCTTTGAACACTGAAGCTTTCTTT. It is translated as CASSGSLNTEAFF.

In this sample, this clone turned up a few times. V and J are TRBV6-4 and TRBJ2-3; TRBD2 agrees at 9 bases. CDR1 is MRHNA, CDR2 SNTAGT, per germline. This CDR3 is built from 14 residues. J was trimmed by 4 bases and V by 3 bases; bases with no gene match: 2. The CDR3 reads CASSELAGADTQYF. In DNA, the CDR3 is TGTGCCAGCAGTGAGTTAGCGGGAGCAGATACGCAGTATTTT.

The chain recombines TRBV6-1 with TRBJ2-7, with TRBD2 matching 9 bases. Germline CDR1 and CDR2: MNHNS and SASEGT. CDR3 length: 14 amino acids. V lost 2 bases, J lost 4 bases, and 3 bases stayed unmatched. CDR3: CASSELAGRYEQYF. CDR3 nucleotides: TGTGCCAGCAGTGAACTAGCGGGACGGTACGAGCAGTACTTC.

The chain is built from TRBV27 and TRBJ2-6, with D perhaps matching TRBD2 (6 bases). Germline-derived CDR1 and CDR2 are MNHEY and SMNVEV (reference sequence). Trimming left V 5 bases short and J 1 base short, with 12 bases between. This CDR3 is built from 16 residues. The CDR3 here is CASSLGTFSGANVLTF. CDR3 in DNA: TGTGCCAGCAGTCTCGGGACTTTTTCTGGGGCCAACGTCCTGACTTTC.

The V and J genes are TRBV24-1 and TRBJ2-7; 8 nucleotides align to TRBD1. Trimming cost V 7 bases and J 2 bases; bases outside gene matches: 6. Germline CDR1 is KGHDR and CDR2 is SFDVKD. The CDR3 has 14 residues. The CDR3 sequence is CATSMDRDPYEQYF. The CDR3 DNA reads TGTGCCACCAGCATGGACAGGGATCCCTACGAGCAGTACTTC.

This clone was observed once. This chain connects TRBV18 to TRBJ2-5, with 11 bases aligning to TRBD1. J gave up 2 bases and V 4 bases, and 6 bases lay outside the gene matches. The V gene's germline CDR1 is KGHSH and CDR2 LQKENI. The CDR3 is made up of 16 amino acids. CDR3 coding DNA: TGTGCCAGCTCACAAAAGGACAGGGGGCTACAAGAGACCCAGTACTTC. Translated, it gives CASSQKDRGLQETQYF.

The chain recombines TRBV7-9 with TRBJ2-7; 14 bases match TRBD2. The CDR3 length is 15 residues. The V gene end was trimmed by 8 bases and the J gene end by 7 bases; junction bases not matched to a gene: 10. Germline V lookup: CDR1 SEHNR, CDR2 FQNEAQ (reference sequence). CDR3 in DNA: TGTGCCAGCCACGAGGGGACTAGCGGGAGATCGGAGCAGTACTTC. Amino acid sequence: CASHEGTSGRSEQYF.

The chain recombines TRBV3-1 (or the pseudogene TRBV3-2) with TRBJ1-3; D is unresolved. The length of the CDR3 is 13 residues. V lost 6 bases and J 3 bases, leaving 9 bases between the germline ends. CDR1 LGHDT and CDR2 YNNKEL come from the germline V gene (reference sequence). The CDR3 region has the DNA TGTGCCAGCAGGGTTTTCGGTGGAAACACCATATATTTT. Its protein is CASRVFGGNTIYF.

The CDR3 is CAISGGGTSSGANVLTF. CDR3 coding DNA: TGTGCCATCAGTGGGGGGGGCACGAGCTCTGGGGCCAACGTCCTGACTTTC. The V call is TRBV10-3, the J call TRBJ2-6; TRBD2 might be the D (7 bases). The CDR3 totals 17 residues. Germline V lookup: CDR1 ENHRY, CDR2 SYGVKD. V dropped 4 bases and J dropped 0 bases, with 13 bases sitting between them.

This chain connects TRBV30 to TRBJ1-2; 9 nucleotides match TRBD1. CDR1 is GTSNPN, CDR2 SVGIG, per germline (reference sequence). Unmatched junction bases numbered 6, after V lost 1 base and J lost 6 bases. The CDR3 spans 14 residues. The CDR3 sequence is CAWSGGQGIHGYTF. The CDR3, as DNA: TGTGCCTGGAGTGGAGGACAGGGGATCCATGGCTACACCTTC.

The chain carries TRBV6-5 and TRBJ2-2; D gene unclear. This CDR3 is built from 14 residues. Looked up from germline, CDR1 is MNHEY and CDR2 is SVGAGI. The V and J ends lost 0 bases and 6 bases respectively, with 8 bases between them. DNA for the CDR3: TGTGCCAGCAGTTACTCCACTCGGTCCGGGGAGCTGTTTTTT. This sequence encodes CASSYSTRSGELFF.

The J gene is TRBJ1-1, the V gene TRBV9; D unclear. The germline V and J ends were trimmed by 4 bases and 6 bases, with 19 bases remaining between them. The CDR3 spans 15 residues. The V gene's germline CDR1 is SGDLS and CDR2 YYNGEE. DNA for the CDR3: TGTGCCAGCAGCCCCCCTTCGGGTTTAGTGGCTGAAGCTTTCTTT. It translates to CASSPPSGLVAEAFF.

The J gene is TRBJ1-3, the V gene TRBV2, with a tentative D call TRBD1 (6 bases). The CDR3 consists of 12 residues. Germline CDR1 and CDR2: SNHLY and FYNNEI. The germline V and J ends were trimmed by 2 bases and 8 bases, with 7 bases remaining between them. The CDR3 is CASSESGDTIYF. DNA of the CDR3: TGTGCCAGCAGTGAATCAGGGGACACCATATATTTT. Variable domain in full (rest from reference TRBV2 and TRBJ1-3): EPEVTQTPSHQVTQMGQEVILRCVPISNHLYFYWYRQILGQKVEFLVSFYNNEISEKSEIFDDQFSVERPDGSNFTLKIRSTKLEDSAMYFCASSESGDTIYFGEGSWLTVV.

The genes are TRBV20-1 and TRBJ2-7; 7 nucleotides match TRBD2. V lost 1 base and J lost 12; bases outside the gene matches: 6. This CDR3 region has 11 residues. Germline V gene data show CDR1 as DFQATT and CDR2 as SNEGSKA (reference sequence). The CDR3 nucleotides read TGCAGTGCTAGAGTGCTGACTAGCCCGTACTTC. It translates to CSARVLTSPYF.

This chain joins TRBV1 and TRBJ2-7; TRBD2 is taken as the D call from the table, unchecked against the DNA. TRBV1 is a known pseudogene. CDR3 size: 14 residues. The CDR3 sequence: CTSSQGTGVYEQYF. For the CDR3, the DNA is TGCACCAGCAGCCAAGGGACGGGAGTTTACGAGCAGTACTTC.

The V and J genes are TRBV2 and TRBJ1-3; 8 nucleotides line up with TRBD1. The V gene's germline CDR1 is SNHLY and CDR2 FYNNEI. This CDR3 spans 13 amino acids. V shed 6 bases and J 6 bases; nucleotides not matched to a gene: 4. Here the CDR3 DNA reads TGTGCCAGCAGGGGCAGGGGGCTAAACACCATATATTTT. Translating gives CASRGRGLNTIYF. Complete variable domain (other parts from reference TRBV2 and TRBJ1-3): EPEVTQTPSHQVTQMGQEVILRCVPISNHLYFYWYRQILGQKVEFLVSFYNNEISEKSEIFDDQFSVERPDGSNFTLKIRSTKLEDSAMYFCASRGRGLNTIYFGEGSWLTVV.

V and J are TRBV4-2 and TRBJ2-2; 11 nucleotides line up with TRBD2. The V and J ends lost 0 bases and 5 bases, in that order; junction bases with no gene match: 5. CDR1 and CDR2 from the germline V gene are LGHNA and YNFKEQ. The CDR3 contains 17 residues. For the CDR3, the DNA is TGTGCCAGCAGCCAAGATCCCCTAGCGGGAGGTACCGGGGAGCTGTTTTTT. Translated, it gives CASSQDPLAGGTGELFF.

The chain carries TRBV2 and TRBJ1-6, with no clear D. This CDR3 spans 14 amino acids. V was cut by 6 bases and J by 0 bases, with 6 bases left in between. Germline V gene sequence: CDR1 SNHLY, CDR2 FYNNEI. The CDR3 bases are TGTGCCAGCAGGGCAAACTCCTATAATTCACCCCTCCACTTT. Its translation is CASRANSYNSPLHF.

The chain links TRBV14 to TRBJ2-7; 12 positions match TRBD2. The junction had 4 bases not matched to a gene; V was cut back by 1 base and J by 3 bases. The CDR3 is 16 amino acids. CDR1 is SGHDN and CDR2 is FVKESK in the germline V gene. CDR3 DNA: TGTGCCAGCAGCCAAGCAAGACTAGCGGGAGTCTACGAGCAGTACTTC. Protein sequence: CASSQARLAGVYEQYF.

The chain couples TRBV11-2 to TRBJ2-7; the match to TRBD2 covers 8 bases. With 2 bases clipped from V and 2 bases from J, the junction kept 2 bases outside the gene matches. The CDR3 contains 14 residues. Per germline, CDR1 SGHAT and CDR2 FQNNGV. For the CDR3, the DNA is TGTGCCAGCAGCTTAACTAGCGGCGCCTACGAGCAGTACTTC. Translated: CASSLTSGAYEQYF.

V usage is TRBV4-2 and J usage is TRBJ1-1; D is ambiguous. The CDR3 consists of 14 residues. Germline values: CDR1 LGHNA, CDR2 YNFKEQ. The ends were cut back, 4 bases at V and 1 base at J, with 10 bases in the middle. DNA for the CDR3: TGTGCCAGCAGCCGAAGCGGGTCGAACACTGAAGCTTTCTTT. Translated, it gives CASSRSGSNTEAFF.

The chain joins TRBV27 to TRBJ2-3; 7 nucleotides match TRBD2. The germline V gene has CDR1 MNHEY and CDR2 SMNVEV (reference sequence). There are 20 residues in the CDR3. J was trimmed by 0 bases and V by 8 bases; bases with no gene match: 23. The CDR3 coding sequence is TGTGCCAGCCTCCCCCGCCCGGGGGGAATCGGGAGTTGGAGCACAGATACGCAGTATTTT. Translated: CASLPRPGGIGSWSTDTQYF.

CDR3 region: CASSLGGGDGYTF. Here the CDR3 DNA reads TGTGCCAGCAGTTTAGGTGGAGGAGATGGCTACACCTTC. V usage is TRBV27 and J usage is TRBJ1-2; no definite D call. Germline CDR1 reads MNHEY; CDR2 reads SMNVEV (reference sequence). V lost 2 bases to trimming and J lost 6 bases, with 10 bases between them. The CDR3 extends over 13 amino acids.

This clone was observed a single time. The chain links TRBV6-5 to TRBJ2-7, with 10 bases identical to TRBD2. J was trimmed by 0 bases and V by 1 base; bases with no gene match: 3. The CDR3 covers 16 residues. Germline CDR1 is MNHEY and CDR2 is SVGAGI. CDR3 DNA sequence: TGTGCCAGCAGTTACTTACTAGCGGGAAGCTCCTACGAGCAGTACTTC. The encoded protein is CASSYLLAGSSYEQYF.

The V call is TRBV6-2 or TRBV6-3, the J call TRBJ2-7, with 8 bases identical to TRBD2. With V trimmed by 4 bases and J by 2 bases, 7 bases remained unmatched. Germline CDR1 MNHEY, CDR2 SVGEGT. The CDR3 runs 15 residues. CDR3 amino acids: CASSSPSGRTYEQYF. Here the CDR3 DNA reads TGTGCCAGCAGTTCTCCTAGCGGGCGGACCTACGAGCAGTACTTC.

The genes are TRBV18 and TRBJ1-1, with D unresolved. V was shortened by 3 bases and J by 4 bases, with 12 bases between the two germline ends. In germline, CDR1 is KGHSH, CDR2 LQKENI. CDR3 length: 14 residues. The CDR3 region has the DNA TGTGCCAGCTCACCGGAGGTGATGAGCACTGAAGCTTTCTTT. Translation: CASSPEVMSTEAFF.

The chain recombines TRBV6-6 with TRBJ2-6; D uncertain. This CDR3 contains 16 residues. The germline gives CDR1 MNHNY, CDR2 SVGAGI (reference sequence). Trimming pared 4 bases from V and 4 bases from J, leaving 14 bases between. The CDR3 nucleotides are TGTGCCAGCAGTTTGGCACCCTCCTCAGGGGCCAACGTCCTGACTTTC. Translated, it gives CASSLAPSSGANVLTF.